Presented here are 2 T cell receptor beta chains from one specimen sequenced in a study of blood T cells in healthy people across ages. Sample-barcoded 5' priming and a J-beta primer mix drove a second PCR of 7 to 11 cycles. TCRdb used MiXCR to reprocess the 5' RACE reads, holding one entry per CDR3 protein. The data hold 540,000 or so distinct CDR3 sequences, with under 55% observed a single time. The sample consisted of blood. The receptors stem from a man older than 75 in good health.

CDR3 coding DNA: TGCAGTGCTAGAGATGGACTCCAACCCCGGGAGCAGTTCTTC. The encoded protein is CSARDGLQPREQFF. V gene TRBV20-1 combines with J gene TRBJ2-1; tentative D call: TRBD2 (5 bases). With 0 bases removed from V and 10 bases from J, the gap between germline ends came to 16 bases. Germline assignment: CDR1 DFQATT and CDR2 SNEGSKA (reference sequence). This CDR3 comprises 14 residues.

This clonotype was observed many times. V gene TRBV7-2 combines with J gene TRBJ2-6; D unclear. V dropped 7 bases and J dropped 4 bases, with 11 bases sitting between them. CDR3 length: 14 amino acids. CDR1 and CDR2 from the germline V gene are SGHTA and FQGNSA. The CDR3 bases are TGTGCCAGCACCCAACAGTCCGGGGCCAACGTCCTGACTTTC. Amino acid sequence: CASTQQSGANVLTF.